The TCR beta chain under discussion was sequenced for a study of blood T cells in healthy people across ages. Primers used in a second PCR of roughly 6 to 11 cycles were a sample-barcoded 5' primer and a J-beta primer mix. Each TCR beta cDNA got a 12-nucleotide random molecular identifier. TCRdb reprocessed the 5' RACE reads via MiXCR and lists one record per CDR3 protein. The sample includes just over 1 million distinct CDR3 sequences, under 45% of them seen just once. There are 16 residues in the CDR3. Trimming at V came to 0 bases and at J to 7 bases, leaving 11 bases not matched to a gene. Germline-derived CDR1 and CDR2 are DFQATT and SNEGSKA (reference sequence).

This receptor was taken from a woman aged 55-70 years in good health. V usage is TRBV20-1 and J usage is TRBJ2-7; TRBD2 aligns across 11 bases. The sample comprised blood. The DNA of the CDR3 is TGCAGTGCTAGAGATCCCGGGACTAGCGGATACAATGAGCAGTACTTC. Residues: CSARDPGTSGYNEQYF.